The 32 T cell receptor beta chains below all came from one sample that was sequenced in a study of T cell responses to AZD1222 COVID-19 vaccine. Measured with immunoSEQ multiplex PCR; TCRdb has only the in-frame clones, and not every one. The data show about 92,000 clones, approximately 86% seen once. Material: peripheral blood, obtained on day 0 of MenACWY control vaccination. Receptor source: an adult in good health.

The chain links TRBV12-3 or TRBV12-4 to TRBJ1-5; D is ambiguous. The V end was cut by 6 bases, the J end by 3 bases, with 9 bases between. The CDR3 loop spans 13 amino acids. The CDR3 DNA is TGTGCCAGCAGCTTCGGGGACAATCAGCCCCAGCATTTT. Translated: CASSFGDNQPQHF.

This chain links TRBV12-2 with TRBJ1-4; the table's D call of TRBD1 was not tested on the DNA. TRBV12-2 is a pseudogene. CDR3 length: 17 residues. The CDR3 coding sequence is TGTGCAAGTCGCTTAGCATATTACAGGTGGACTAATGAAAAACTGTTTTTT. Its translation: CASRLAYYRWTNEKLFF.

V gene TRBV6-6 combines with J gene TRBJ1-2; TRBD1 is a possible D gene (6 bases). Trimming took off 2 bases at V and 8 bases at J, with 6 bases between the two ends. The germline CDR1 and CDR2 sequences are MNHNY and SVGAGI (reference sequence). The CDR3 has 11 residues. The CDR3 DNA is TGTGCCAGCAGTTACGGGGGCGGCTACACCTTC. It translates to CASSYGGGYTF.

The gene calls are TRBV19 and TRBJ1-1, with 7 positions matching TRBD1. Losses at the gene ends were 5 bases for V and 0 bases for J; bases not matched to a gene: 3. This CDR3 has 14 amino acids. In germline, CDR1 is LNHDA, CDR2 SQIVND (reference sequence). The CDR3 sequence: CASSPGTVNTEAFF. CDR3 nucleotide sequence: TGTGCCAGTAGTCCAGGGACAGTGAACACTGAAGCTTTCTTT.

The V and J genes are TRBV7-6 and TRBJ2-2; TRBD2 matches at 9 bases. This CDR3 comprises 17 residues. CDR1 is SGHVS and CDR2 is FNYEAQ in the germline V gene. The V segment lost 0 bases and the J segment 5 bases; nucleotides outside the gene matches: 7. Written as DNA, the CDR3 is TGTGCCAGCAGCTTAGCTAGCGGGGGCTCGAGGACCGGGGAGCTGTTTTTT. Amino acid sequence: CASSLASGGSRTGELFF.

This rearrangement joins TRBV5-1 to TRBJ1-3, with TRBD1 as a possible D gene (5 bases). The CDR3 is 16 amino acids. V was cut by 0 bases and J by 2 bases, with 12 bases left in between. Germline lookup yields CDR1 SGHRS and CDR2 YFSETQ. The CDR3 region has the DNA TGCGCCAGCAGCTTGGCTTTTACAGGAGCTGGAAACACCATATATTTT. As protein: CASSLAFTGAGNTIYF.

The CDR3 coding sequence is TGTGCCAGCAGCCAATGGGGACAGGTTTACGAGCAGTACTTC. Its protein product is CASSQWGQVYEQYF. This chain joins TRBV14 and TRBJ2-7, with 8 bases that match TRBD1. The V segment lost 2 bases and the J segment 4 bases; nucleotides outside the gene matches: 4. The CDR3 spans 14 residues. CDR1 and CDR2 from the germline V gene are SGHDN and FVKESK.

The chain has TRBV5-1 and TRBJ1-2; 7 bases agree with TRBD1. CDR1 SGHRS and CDR2 YFSETQ come from the germline V gene. J lost 1 base, V lost 0 bases, and 9 bases had no gene match. The CDR3 is 17 residues long. CDR3 nucleotide sequence: TGCGCCAGCAGCTTGGGGGTGACCGGGACAGTTAACTATGGCTACACCTTC. It specifies CASSLGVTGTVNYGYTF.

This clone appeared a few times. The chain combines TRBV30 with TRBJ1-1; tentative D call: TRBD1 (5 bases). Germline CDR1 is GTSNPN and CDR2 is SVGIG (reference sequence). This CDR3 is 12 amino acids long. Trimming removed 8 bases at V and 1 base at J, with 11 bases between. The CDR3 sequence: CAGLGENTEAFF. CDR3 nucleotide sequence: TGTGCCGGGTTGGGGGAGAACACTGAAGCTTTCTTT.

The chain joins TRBV4-1 to TRBJ1-2; tentative D call: TRBD1 (5 bases). V was pared by 1 base and J by 9 bases, with 27 bases between. CDR3 size: 18 residues. Germline lookup yields CDR1 MGHRA and CDR2 YSYEKL. Written as DNA, the CDR3 is TGCGCCAGCAGCCAAGTAGTAGGTGGGGCGTCTGGGTTCAGTAGCTACACCTTC. Its protein product is CASSQVVGGASGFSSYTF.

In this sample, this clone turned up a few times. The V call is TRBV11-1, the J call TRBJ1-4; 8 positions agree with TRBD1. The V gene end was trimmed by 5 bases and the J gene end by 8 bases; junction bases not matched to a gene: 7. Germline CDR1 is SGHAT and CDR2 is FQDESV (reference sequence). CDR3 size: 14 residues. In DNA form, the CDR3 reads TGTGCCAGCAGCGTGGGGACAGGACGGGAAAAACTGTTTTTT. Protein: CASSVGTGREKLFF.

This clone came up once. V and J are TRBV5-1 and TRBJ1-3; no reliable D call. CDR3 length: 17 residues. V was clipped by 2 bases and J by 0 bases, with 15 bases between them. Germline CDR1 is SGHRS and CDR2 is YFSETQ. The CDR3 region has the DNA TGCGCCAGCAGCTTCGACGGTCCCCGGCGCTCTGGAAACACCATATATTTT. It encodes CASSFDGPRRSGNTIYF.

The rearrangement links TRBV2 to TRBJ2-5; D is possibly TRBD2 (5 bases). The CDR3 is made up of 13 amino acids. The germline CDR1 and CDR2 sequences are SNHLY and FYNNEI. The V and J ends lost 7 bases and 5 bases respectively, with 14 bases between them. The CDR3 sequence: CASNPIRGETQYF. CDR3 DNA: TGTGCCAGCAATCCGATTCGCGGGGAGACCCAGTACTTC.

This chain uses TRBV14 with TRBJ1-1, with 8 bases identical to TRBD1. V shed 4 bases and J 1 base; nucleotides not matched to a gene: 2. CDR1 is SGHDN, CDR2 FVKESK, per germline. CDR3 size: 14 residues. In nucleotides, the CDR3 is TGTGCCAGCAGCCTACAGGGGGAGAACACTGAAGCTTTCTTT. This gives the protein CASSLQGENTEAFF.

The chain links TRBV19 to TRBJ2-5; 9 bases agree with TRBD1. V lost 3 bases and J lost 2; bases outside the gene matches: 4. The CDR3 loop spans 15 amino acids. The germline V gene encodes CDR1 LNHDA and CDR2 SQIVND (reference sequence). CDR3 bases: TGTGCCAGTAGTATTCGGACAGGGGAACAAGAGACCCAGTACTTC. Encoded protein: CASSIRTGEQETQYF.

This clone came up once. The chain recombines TRBV7-9 with TRBJ2-3; D perhaps matches TRBD2 (5 bases). The CDR3 runs 17 residues. V was shortened by 4 bases and J by 6 bases, with 23 bases between the two germline ends. Germline V gene sequence: CDR1 SEHNR, CDR2 FQNEAQ (reference sequence). Here the CDR3 DNA reads TGTGCCAGCAGCTCGCCCGGAAGTACGGGATTAGTGGATACGCAGTATTTT. This encodes CASSSPGSTGLVDTQYF.

The V and J genes are TRBV21-1 and TRBJ1-2; no check of the table's D call, TRBD1, against the DNA was made. TRBV21-1 is flagged as a pseudogene. This CDR3 is built from 19 residues. The CDR3 sequence: CASSSRAGTGKTDDYGYTF. The CDR3, as DNA: TGTGCCAGCAGCAGTCGAGCCGGGACAGGGAAGACGGACGACTATGGCTACACCTTC.

The CDR3 is CASSQTSSGANVLTF. The CDR3 coding sequence is TGCGCCAGCAGCCAGACGAGTTCTGGGGCCAACGTCCTGACTTTC. V and J are TRBV4-3 and TRBJ2-6; D not certain. Germline CDR1 LGHNA, CDR2 YSLEER. This CDR3 is built from 15 residues. Trimming removed 3 bases from V and 1 base from J, with 7 bases in between.

The chain links TRBV30 to TRBJ2-7; D not certain. V lost 5 bases and J lost 0, with 11 bases in between. The germline gives CDR1 GTSNPN, CDR2 SVGIG (reference sequence). This CDR3 is built from 13 residues. CDR3 in DNA: TGTGCCTGGGCCGGGCCCTACTCCTACGAGCAGTACTTC. Protein: CAWAGPYSYEQYF.

The genes are TRBV2 and TRBJ1-6; D not certain. CDR3 length: 13 amino acids. CDR1 is SNHLY and CDR2 is FYNNEI in the germline V gene. With 2 bases removed from V and 6 bases from J, the gap between germline ends came to 5 bases. The CDR3 spells CASSEQTNSPLHF. The DNA of the CDR3 is TGTGCCAGCAGTGAACAGACTAATTCACCCCTCCACTTT.

This sequence joins TRBV7-3 and TRBJ1-1, with 9 positions matching TRBD1. Germline-derived CDR1 and CDR2 are SGHTA and FQGTGA. Unmatched junction bases numbered 12, after V lost 5 bases and J lost 5 bases. The CDR3 runs to 16 residues. This chain's CDR3 is CASSKDRGVSRTEAFF. The CDR3 nucleotides read TGTGCCAGCAGCAAAGACAGGGGGGTGTCGAGGACTGAAGCTTTCTTT.

The chain recombines TRBV7-9 with TRBJ2-3, with TRBD2 identical over 8 bases. The CDR3 is made up of 14 amino acids. Per germline, CDR1 SEHNR and CDR2 FQNEAQ (reference sequence). Trimming removed 5 bases from V and 1 base from J; junction bases left unmatched: 2. CDR3 DNA: TGTGCCAGCAGCCCGACTAGCGGCACAGATACGCAGTATTTT. Translation gives CASSPTSGTDTQYF.

The chain is built from TRBV7-9 and TRBJ2-3, with D unresolved. The V gene's germline CDR1 is SEHNR and CDR2 FQNEAQ (reference sequence). The CDR3 contains 15 residues. The germline V and J ends were trimmed by 6 bases and 4 bases, with 17 bases remaining between them. The CDR3 protein is CASSRLVGYSDTQYF. The CDR3 nucleotides read TGTGCCAGCAGTCGCCTAGTCGGGTACTCAGATACGCAGTATTTT.

This sequence joins TRBV5-1 and TRBJ1-3, with D uncertain. The CDR3 loop spans 15 amino acids. Germline V gene lookup returns CDR1 SGHRS and CDR2 YFSETQ. Trimming cost V 0 bases and J 0 bases, with 7 bases left between them. CDR3 amino acids: CASSLAGSSGNTIYF. The CDR3 nucleotides are TGCGCCAGCAGCTTGGCTGGGAGCTCTGGAAACACCATATATTTT.

This clone occurred a few times. V gene TRBV19 combines with J gene TRBJ1-5; 9 nucleotides match TRBD1. This CDR3 region has 16 residues. Germline CDR1 reads LNHDA; CDR2 reads SQIVND (reference sequence). The trim removed 3 bases at V and 3 bases at J, leaving 6 bases unmatched. CDR3 in DNA: TGTGCCAGTAGTATTATGGGACAGGGTCTCAATCAGCCCCAGCATTTT. This sequence encodes CASSIMGQGLNQPQHF.

The genes are TRBV5-1 and TRBJ2-7, with a weak D call TRBD1 (5 bases). V dropped 5 bases and J dropped 7 bases, with 16 bases sitting between them. The CDR3 sequence is 13 residues long. Looked up from germline, CDR1 is SGHRS and CDR2 is YFSETQ. The CDR3 nucleotides read TGCGCCAGCAGATCTGGATTGGGGCAAGAGCAGTACTTC. This translates into CASRSGLGQEQYF.

This clone was counted once. The genes are TRBV6-5 and TRBJ2-2, with D perhaps given as TRBD1 or TRBD2 (5 bases each). Germline CDR1 reads MNHEY; CDR2 reads SVGAGI. The CDR3 is made up of 14 amino acids. Between the trimmed V and J ends, which lost 6 bases and 4 bases, there was a span of 12 bases. CDR3: CASRAGTPTGELFF. The CDR3 nucleotides read TGTGCCAGCAGGGCCGGGACCCCCACCGGGGAGCTGTTTTTT.

This CDR3 reads CASSSRQEPNYGYTF. The CDR3 nucleotides read TGTGCCAGCAGCTCCCGACAGGAGCCTAACTATGGCTACACCTTC. The V call is TRBV7-8, the J call TRBJ1-2; D might be TRBD1 (6 bases). This CDR3 spans 15 amino acids. Germline CDR1 is SGHVS and CDR2 is FQNEAQ. The V and J ends lost 4 bases and 0 bases respectively, with 12 bases between them.

The chain recombines TRBV6-6 with TRBJ1-5, with D perhaps matching TRBD1 (6 bases). This CDR3 region has 18 residues. The germline V and J ends were trimmed by 5 bases and 1 base, with 21 bases remaining between them. Germline loops: CDR1 MNHNY, CDR2 SVGAGI (reference sequence). The CDR3: CASSLSCFQGISNQPQHF. In nucleotides, the CDR3 is TGTGCCAGCAGTCTCTCATGCTTTCAGGGGATAAGCAATCAGCCCCAGCATTTT.

A word on this clone: Different DNA sequences within this sample yield the same CDR3. The genes are TRBV6-6 and TRBJ1-2; 7 nucleotides line up with TRBD1. Germline loops: CDR1 MNHNY, CDR2 SVGAGI (reference sequence). The CDR3 spans 14 residues. Trimming took 2 bases from V and 4 from J; bases not matched to a gene: 4. The CDR3 loop is CASSYPGDSYGYTF. CDR3 sequence (DNA): TGTGCCAGCAGTTACCCTGGGGACAGCTATGGCTACACCTTC.

This clone was seen only a few times. The rearrangement joins TRBV4-2 to TRBJ2-2; D gene ambiguous. Per germline, CDR1 LGHNA and CDR2 YNFKEQ. The CDR3 sequence is 15 residues long. V was pared by 1 base and J by 2 bases, with 8 bases between. The CDR3 DNA reads as TGTGCCAGCAGCCAAGTGATGGACAACACCGGGGAGCTGTTTTTT. This codes for CASSQVMDNTGELFF.

The chain has TRBV19 and TRBJ2-7, with 8 bases aligning to TRBD1. The CDR3 has 17 residues. Germline V gene data show CDR1 as LNHDA and CDR2 as SQIVND (reference sequence). The junction had 19 bases not matched to a gene; V was cut back by 7 bases and J by 5 bases. CDR3 amino acids: CASTQSPAGQGSNEQYF. The CDR3 region has the DNA TGTGCCAGTACTCAGTCCCCGGCCGGACAGGGAAGTAACGAGCAGTACTTC.